Listed below are T cell receptor beta chains from one sample, sequenced in a study of T-cell reconstitution after alpha-beta-depleted transplantation in children. TCRdb re-derived calls from the PCR reads in MiXCR, one entry per CDR3 protein. The table includes a few hundred thousand distinct CDR3 sequences, about a tenth detected once. The sequencing used PBMCs from the stem cell graft donor, collected from the stem cell graft. These receptors all stem from a human donor who donated a stem cell graft to a child with acute lymphoblastic leukemia. The CDR3 runs from the conserved cysteine through the conserved F or W. A D gene is named only where the DNA matches it firmly. Some rows have no size entry. The others give once, few or many, or a class for an expanded clone.

size	V	length	J	D	CDR3	DNA
NA	TRBV20-1	12	TRBJ2-1	TRBD2	CSAKRDYLEQFF	TGCAGTGCTAAGAGGGACTATCTTGAGCAGTTCTTC
many	TRBV28	15	TRBJ2-7	NA	CASSRTRGDVYEQYF	TGTGCCAGCAGCCGGACCAGGGGCGATGTCTACGAGCAGTACTTC
few	TRBV6-2/TRBV6-3	16	TRBJ2-7	TRBD2	CASSYSERESPYEQYF	TGTGCCAGCAGTTACTCGGAGCGGGAGAGCCCCTACGAGCAGTACTTC
NA	TRBV7-9	16	TRBJ1-3	NA	CASSLAAGPRGNTIYF	TGTGCCAGCAGCTTAGCCGCCGGGCCGCGGGGAAACACCATATATTTT
many	TRBV20-1	16	TRBJ2-1	TRBD2	CSASPILAGLNNEQFF	TGCAGTGCTAGCCCCATCCTAGCGGGACTAAACAATGAGCAGTTCTTC
few	TRBV7-8	16	TRBJ2-3	NA	CASSGLVADGTDTQYF	TGTGCCAGCAGCGGACTTGTGGCGGATGGCACAGATACGCAGTATTTT
NA	TRBV11-2	15	TRBJ2-7	NA	CASSLALAATYEQYF	TGTGCCAGCAGCTTAGCGCTAGCTGCGACCTACGAGCAGTACTTC
few	TRBV5-1	13	TRBJ2-5	TRBD1	CASSWDSQETQYF	TGCGCCAGCAGCTGGGACAGCCAAGAGACCCAGTACTTC
NA	TRBV30	13	TRBJ2-3	NA	CAWTAWETDTQYF	TGTGCCTGGACCGCTTGGGAGACAGATACGCAGTATTTT
few	TRBV3-1	15	TRBJ1-4	NA	CASSLTTGINEKLFF	TGTGCCAGCAGCCTGACTACAGGGATCAATGAAAAACTGTTTTTT
NA	TRBV10-3	15	TRBJ2-2	NA	CAISGGTSNTGELFF	TGTGCCATCAGTGGCGGGACGTCCAACACCGGGGAGCTGTTTTTT
few	TRBV7-8	17	TRBJ2-1	NA	CASSFSSRGVGYNEQFF	TGTGCCAGCAGCTTCTCGTCACGCGGGGTGGGGTACAATGAGCAGTTCTTC
few	TRBV6-2/TRBV6-3	13	TRBJ2-5	NA	CASSYGNQETQYF	TGTGCCAGCAGTTACGGGAACCAAGAGACCCAGTACTTC
NA	TRBV3-1	17	TRBJ2-1	TRBD2	CASCQGTSGRAVNEQFF	TGTGCCAGCTGCCAGGGGACTAGCGGGAGGGCCGTCAATGAGCAGTTCTTC
NA	TRBV15	14	TRBJ2-7	TRBD2	CATAPQAGGYEQYF	TGTGCCACCGCCCCACAAGCGGGAGGTTACGAGCAGTACTTC
NA	TRBV12-3/TRBV12-4	15	TRBJ2-5	NA	CASSPGGRLRETQYF	TGTGCCAGCAGCCCCGGGGGACGGCTCAGAGAGACCCAGTACTTC